This record concerns one T cell receptor beta chain sequence. V shed 4 bases and J shed 4 bases, with 11 bases lying between them. CDR1 SNHLY and CDR2 FYNNEI come from the germline V gene. The CDR3 has 14 amino acids. The sample comes from a study of control samples from healthy donors and cancer patients. Profiled with immunoSEQ multiplex PCR; TCRdb holds only in-frame clones, not every one. The sample lists over 150,000 clones; approximately 94% were seen once. The sequence came from a man aged 35-49 years in good health. The chain employs TRBV2 and TRBJ1-3; the D gene is possibly TRBD1 (6 bases). The sample was blood. The CDR3 loop reads CASSAGHLGNTIYF. Here the CDR3 DNA reads TGTGCCAGCAGTGCGGGACATTTGGGAAACACCATATATTTT.